The entry that follows covers one T cell receptor (beta chain) sequence. The sample comes from a study of naive and memory T cell subsets. Two oligonucleotides, mixed equimolar, formed the beta constant-region primer covering TRBC1 and TRBC2. Ligated cDNA was amplified by four rounds of PCR with nested alpha and beta constant-region primers and SP2. MiXCR was run by TCRdb on the UMI-ligation and nested PCR reads, yielding one entry per CDR3 protein. The sample has over 65,000 distinct CDR3 sequences, around 9% seen once. CD4 T cells were positively selected, then CD8 T cells from the CD4-negative fraction. Cells stained for CD3, CD4, CD8, CD45RA and CD27 were sorted into four subsets. The V and J ends lost 5 bases and 3 bases respectively, with 11 bases between them. The CDR3 spans 14 residues.

Sequencing used naive CD8+ T cells from blood. The source of this sequence is a human donor in good health. J is TRBJ2-1 and V is TRBV12-3 or TRBV12-4; D is perhaps TRBD2 (5 bases). DNA of the CDR3: TGTGCCAGCAGTGGGAGCGGAAGCTACAATGAGCAGTTCTTC. Translation gives CASSGSGSYNEQFF.